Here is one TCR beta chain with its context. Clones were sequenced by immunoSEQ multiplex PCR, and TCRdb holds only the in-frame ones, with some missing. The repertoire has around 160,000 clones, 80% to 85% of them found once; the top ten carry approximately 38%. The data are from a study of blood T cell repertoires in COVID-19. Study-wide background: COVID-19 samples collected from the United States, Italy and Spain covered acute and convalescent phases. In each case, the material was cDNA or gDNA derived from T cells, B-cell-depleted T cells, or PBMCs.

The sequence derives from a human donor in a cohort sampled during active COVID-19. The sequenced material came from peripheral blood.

Here the CDR3 DNA reads TGCGCCAGCAGCTTGGCATCTACCCGAGTCCTCGATACGCAGTATTTT. Translation: CASSLASTRVLDTQYF. This chain uses TRBV5-1 with TRBJ2-3; D ambiguous. Trimming stripped 0 bases from V and 6 bases from J, with 17 bases between. CDR3 length equals 16 residues. Germline CDR1 reads SGHRS; CDR2 reads YFSETQ.